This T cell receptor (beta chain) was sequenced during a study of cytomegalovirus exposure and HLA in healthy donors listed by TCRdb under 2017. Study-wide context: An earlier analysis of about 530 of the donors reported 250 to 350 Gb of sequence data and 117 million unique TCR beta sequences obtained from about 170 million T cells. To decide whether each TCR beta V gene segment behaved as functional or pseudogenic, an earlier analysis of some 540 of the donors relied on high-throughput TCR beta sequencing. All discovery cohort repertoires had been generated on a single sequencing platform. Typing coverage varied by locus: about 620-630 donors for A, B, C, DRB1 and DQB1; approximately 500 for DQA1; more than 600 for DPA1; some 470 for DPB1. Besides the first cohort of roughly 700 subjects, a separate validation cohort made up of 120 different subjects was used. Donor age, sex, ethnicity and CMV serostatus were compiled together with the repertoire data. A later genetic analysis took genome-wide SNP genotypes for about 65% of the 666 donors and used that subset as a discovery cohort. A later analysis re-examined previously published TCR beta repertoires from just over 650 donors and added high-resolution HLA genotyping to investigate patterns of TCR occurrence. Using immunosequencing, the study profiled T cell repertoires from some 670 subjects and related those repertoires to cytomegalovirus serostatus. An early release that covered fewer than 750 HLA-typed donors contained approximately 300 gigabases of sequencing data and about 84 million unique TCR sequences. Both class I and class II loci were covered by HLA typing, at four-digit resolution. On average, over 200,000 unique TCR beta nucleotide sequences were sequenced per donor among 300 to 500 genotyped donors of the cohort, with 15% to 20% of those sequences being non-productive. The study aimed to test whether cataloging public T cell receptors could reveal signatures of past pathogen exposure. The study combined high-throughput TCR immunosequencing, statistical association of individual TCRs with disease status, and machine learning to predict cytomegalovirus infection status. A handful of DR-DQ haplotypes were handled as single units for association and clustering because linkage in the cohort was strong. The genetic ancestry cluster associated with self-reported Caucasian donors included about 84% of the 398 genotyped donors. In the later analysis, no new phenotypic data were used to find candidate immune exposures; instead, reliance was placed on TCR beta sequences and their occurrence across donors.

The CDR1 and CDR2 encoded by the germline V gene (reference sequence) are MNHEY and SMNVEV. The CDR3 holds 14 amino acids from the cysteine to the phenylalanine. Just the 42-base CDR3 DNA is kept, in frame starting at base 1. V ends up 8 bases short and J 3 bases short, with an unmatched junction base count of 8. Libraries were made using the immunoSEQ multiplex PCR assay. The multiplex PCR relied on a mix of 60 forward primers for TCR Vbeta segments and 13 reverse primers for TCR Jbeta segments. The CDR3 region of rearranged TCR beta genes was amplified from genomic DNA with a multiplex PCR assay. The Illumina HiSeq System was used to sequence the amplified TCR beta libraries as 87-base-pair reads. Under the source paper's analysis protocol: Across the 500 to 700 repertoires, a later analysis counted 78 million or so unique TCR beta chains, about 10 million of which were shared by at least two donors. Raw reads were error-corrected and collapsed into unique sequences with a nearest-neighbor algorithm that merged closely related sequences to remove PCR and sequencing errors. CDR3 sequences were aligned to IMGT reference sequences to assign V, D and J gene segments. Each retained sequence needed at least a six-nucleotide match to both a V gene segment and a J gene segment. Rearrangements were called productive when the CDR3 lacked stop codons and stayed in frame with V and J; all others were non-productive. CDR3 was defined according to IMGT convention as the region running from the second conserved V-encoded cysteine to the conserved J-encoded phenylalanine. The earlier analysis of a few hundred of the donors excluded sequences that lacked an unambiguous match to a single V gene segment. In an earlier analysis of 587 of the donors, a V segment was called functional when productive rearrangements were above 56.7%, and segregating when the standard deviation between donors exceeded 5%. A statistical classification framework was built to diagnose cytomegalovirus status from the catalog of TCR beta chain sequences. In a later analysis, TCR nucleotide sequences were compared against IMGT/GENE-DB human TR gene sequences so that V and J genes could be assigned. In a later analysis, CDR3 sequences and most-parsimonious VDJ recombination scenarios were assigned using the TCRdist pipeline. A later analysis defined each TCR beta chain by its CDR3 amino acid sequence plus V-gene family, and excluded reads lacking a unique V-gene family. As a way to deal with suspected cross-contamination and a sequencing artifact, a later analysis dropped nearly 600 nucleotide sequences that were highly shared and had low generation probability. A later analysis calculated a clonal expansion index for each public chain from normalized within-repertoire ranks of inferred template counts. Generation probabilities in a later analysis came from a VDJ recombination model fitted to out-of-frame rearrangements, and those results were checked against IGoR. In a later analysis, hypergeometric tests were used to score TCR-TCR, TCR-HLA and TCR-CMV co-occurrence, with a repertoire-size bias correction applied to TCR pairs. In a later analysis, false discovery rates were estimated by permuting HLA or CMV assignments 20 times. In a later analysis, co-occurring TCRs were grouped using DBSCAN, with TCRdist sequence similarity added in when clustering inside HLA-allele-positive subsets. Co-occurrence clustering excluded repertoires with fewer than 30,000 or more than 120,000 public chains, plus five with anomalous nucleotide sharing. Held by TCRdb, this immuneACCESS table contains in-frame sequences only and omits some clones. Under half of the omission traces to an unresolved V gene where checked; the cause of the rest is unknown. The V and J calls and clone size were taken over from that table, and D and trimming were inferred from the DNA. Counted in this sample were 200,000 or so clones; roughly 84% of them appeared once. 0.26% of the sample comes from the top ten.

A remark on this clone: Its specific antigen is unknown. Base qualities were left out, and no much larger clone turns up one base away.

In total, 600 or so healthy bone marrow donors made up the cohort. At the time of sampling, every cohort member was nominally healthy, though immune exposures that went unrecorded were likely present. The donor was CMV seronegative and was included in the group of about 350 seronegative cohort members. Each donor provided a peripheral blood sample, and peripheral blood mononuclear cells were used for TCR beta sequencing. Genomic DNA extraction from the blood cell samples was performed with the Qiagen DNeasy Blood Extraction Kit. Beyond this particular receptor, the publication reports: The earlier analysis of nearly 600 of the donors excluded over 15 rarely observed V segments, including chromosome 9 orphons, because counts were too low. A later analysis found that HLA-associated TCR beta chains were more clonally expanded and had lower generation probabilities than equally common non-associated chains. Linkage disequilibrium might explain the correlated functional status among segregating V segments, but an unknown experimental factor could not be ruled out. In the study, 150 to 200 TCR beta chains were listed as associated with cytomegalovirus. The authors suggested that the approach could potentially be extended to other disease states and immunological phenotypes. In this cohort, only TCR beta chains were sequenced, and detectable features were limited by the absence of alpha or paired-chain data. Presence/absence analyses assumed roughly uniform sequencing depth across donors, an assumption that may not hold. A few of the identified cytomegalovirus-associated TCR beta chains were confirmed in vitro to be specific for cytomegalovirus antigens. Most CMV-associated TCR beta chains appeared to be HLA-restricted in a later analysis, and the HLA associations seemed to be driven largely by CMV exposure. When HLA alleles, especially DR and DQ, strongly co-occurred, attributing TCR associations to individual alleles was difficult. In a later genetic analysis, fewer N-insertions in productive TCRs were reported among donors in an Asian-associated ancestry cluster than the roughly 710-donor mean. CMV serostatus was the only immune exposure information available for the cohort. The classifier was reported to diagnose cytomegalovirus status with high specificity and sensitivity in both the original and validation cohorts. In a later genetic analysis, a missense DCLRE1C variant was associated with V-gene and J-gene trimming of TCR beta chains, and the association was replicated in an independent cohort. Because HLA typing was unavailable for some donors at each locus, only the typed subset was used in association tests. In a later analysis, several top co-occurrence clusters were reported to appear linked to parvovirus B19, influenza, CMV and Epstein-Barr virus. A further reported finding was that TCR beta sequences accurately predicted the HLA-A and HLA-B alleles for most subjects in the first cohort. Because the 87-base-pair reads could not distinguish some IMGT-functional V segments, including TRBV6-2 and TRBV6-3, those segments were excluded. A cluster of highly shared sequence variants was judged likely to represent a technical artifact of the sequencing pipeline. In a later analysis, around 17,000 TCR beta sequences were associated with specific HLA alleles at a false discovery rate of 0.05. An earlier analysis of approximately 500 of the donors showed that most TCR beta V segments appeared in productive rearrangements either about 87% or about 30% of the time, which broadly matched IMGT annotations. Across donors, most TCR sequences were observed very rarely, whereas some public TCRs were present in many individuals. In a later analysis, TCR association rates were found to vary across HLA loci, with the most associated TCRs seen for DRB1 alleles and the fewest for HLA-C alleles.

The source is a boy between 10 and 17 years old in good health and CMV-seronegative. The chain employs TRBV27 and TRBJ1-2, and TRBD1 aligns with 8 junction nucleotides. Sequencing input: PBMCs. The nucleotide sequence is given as TGTGCCAGCCCTTCGGACAGGGCGTACTATGGCTACACCTTC. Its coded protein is CASPSDRAYYGYTF.